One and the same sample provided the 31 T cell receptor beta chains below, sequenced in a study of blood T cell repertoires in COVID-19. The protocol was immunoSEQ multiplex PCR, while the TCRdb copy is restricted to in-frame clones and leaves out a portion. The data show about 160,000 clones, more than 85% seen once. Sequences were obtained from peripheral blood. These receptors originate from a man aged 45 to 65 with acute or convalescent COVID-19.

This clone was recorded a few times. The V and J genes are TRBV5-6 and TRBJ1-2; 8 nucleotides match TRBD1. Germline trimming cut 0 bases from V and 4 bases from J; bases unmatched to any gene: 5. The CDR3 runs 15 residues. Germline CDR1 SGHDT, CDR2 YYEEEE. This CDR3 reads CASSLDRQGLYGYTF. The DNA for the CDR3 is TGTGCCAGCAGCTTGGACCGACAGGGGCTCTATGGCTACACCTTC.

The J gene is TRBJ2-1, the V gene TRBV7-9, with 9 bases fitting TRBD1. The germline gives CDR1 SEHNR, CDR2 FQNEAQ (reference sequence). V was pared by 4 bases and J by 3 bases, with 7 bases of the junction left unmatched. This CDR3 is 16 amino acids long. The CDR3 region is CASSSLQGAYYNEQFF. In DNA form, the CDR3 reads TGTGCCAGCAGCTCCTTACAGGGGGCTTACTACAATGAGCAGTTCTTC.

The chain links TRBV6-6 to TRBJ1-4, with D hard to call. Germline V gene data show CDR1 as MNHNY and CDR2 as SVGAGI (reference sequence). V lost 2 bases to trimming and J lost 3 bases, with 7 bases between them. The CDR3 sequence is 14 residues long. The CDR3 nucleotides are TGTGCCAGCAGTTACAGAGGGTCTAATGAAAAACTGTTTTTT. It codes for CASSYRGSNEKLFF.

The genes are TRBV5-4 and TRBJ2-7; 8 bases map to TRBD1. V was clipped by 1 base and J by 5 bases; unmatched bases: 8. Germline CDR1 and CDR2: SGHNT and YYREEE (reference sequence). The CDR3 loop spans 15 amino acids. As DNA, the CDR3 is TGTGCCAGCAGCTTGCAACTGGGACAGGACCACGAGCAGTACTTC. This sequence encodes CASSLQLGQDHEQYF.

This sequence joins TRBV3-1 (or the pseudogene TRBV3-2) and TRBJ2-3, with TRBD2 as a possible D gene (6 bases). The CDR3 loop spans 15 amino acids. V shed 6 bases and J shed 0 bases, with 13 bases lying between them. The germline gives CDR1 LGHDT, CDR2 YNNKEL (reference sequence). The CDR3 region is CASSLTGTSTDTQYF. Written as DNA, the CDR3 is TGTGCCAGCAGTCTCACTGGGACTAGCACAGATACGCAGTATTTT.

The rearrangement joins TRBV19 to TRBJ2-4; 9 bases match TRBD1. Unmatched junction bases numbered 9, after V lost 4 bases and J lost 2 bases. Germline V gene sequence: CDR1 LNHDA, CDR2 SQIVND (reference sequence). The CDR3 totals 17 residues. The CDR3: CASSTFGTGLSKNIQYF. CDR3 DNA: TGTGCCAGTAGTACCTTCGGGACAGGGTTATCCAAAAACATTCAGTACTTC. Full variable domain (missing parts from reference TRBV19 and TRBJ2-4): DGGITQSPKYLFRKEGQNVTLSCEQNLNHDAMYWYRQDPGQGLRLIYYSQIVNDFQKGDIAEGYSVSREKKESFPLTVTSAQKNPTAFYLCASSTFGTGLSKNIQYFGAGTRLSVL.

CDR3 loop: CSVEVSRKAFF. For the CDR3, the DNA is TGCAGCGTTGAAGTTAGCAGAAAAGCTTTCTTT. The chain employs TRBV29-1 and TRBJ1-1, with unresolved D. Trimming shortened V by 1 base and J by 9 bases, and 9 bases separated the two germline ends. CDR3 length: 11 amino acids. Germline loops: CDR1 SQVTM, CDR2 ANQGSEA.

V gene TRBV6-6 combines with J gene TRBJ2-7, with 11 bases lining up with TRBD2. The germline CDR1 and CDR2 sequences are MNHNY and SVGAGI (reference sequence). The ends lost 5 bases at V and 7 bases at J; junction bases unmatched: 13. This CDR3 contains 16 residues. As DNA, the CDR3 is TGTGCCAGCAGTCAGGCCGGGACTAGCGGAGCCGCGGAGCAGTACTTC. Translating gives CASSQAGTSGAAEQYF.

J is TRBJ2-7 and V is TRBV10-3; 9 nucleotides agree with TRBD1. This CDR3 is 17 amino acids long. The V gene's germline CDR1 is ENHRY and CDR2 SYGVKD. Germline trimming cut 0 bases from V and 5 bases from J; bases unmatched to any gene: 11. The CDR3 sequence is CAISESQLRDRVNEQYF. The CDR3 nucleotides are TGTGCCATCAGTGAGTCGCAGCTCCGGGACAGGGTGAACGAGCAGTACTTC.

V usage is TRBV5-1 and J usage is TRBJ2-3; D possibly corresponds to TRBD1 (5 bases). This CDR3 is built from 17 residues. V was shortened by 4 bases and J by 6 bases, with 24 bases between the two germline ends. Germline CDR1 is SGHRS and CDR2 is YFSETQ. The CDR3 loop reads CASSPRSGFIGSDTQYF. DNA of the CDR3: TGCGCCAGCAGCCCCCGATCAGGGTTTATCGGGTCGGATACGCAGTATTTT.

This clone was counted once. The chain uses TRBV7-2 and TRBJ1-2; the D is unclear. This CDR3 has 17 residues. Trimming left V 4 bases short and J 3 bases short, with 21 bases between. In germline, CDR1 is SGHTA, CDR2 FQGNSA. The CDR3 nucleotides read TGTGCCAGCAGCTATCGGCAAGATGCGGTAGCCTACTATGGCTACACCTTC. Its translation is CASSYRQDAVAYYGYTF.

CDR3 region: CASSTTGGLYGYTF. Written as DNA, the CDR3 is TGTGCCAGCAGTACAACAGGGGGCCTCTATGGCTACACCTTC. The genes are TRBV28 and TRBJ1-2; 9 nucleotides match TRBD1. The CDR3 totals 14 residues. The germline V gene has CDR1 MDHEN and CDR2 SYDVKM. With 5 bases clipped from V and 4 bases from J, the junction kept 5 bases outside the gene matches.

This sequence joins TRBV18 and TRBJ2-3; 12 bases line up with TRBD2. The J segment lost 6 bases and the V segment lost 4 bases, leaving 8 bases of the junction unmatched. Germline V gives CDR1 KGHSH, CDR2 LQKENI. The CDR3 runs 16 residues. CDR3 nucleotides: TGTGCCAGCTCACGGACTAGCGGGGCGCCGTTGGATACGCAGTATTTT. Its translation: CASSRTSGAPLDTQYF.

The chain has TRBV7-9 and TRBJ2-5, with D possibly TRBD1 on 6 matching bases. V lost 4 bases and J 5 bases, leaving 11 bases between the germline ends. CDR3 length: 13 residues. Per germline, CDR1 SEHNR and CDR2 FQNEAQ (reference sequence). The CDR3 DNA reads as TGTGCCAGCAGCTCACAGGGATGGGAGACCCAGTACTTC. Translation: CASSSQGWETQYF.

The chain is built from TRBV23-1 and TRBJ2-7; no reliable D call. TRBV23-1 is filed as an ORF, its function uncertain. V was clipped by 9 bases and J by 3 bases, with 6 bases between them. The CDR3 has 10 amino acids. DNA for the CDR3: TGCGCCAGACAGTACTACGAGCAGTACTTC. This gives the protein CARQYYEQYF.

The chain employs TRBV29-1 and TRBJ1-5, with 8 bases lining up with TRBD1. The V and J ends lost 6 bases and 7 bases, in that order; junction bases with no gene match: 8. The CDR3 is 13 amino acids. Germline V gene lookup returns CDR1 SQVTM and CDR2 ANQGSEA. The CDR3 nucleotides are TGCAGCGTCCTACAGGGGGGGGGCCAGCCCCAGCATTTT. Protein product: CSVLQGGGQPQHF.

CDR3 DNA: TGTGCCAGCTCACCAGTGACAGGGAATAACTATGGCTACACCTTC. Protein: CASSPVTGNNYGYTF. V is TRBV18 and J is TRBJ1-2; 7 bases map to TRBD1. The length of the CDR3 is 15 residues. Germline trimming cut 2 bases from V and 1 base from J; bases unmatched to any gene: 4. Per the germline V gene, CDR1 is KGHSH and CDR2 is LQKENI.

CDR3 coding DNA: TGTGCCAGCAGCTTAGTCGGACTAGCGGGGGGGATTGCAGATACGCAGTATTTT. It yields the protein CASSLVGLAGGIADTQYF. The chain carries TRBV7-9 and TRBJ2-3; 15 nucleotides agree with TRBD2. The ends lost 1 base at V and 4 bases at J; junction bases unmatched: 6. The length of the CDR3 is 18 residues. Germline CDR1 is SEHNR and CDR2 is FQNEAQ (reference sequence).

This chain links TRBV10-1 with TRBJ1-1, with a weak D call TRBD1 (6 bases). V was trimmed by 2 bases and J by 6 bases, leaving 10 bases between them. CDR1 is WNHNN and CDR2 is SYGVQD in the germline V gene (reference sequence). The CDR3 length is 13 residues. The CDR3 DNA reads TGCGCCAGCAGTGAGACCTACAGGGCTGAAGCTTTCTTT. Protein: CASSETYRAEAFF.

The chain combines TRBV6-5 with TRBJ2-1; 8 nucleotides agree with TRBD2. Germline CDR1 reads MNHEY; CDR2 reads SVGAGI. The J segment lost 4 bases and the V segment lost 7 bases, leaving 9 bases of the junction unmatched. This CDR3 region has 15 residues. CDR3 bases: TGTGCCAGCACCCCCCGGGCTAGCGGGTACAATGAGCAGTTCTTC. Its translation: CASTPRASGYNEQFF.

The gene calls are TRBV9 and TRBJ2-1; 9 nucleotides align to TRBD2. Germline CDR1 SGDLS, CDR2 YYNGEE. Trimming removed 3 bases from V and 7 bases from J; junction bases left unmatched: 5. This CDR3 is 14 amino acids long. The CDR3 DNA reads TGTGCCAGCAGCGAAGCGGGAGGAGGGAATGAGCAGTTCTTC. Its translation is CASSEAGGGNEQFF.

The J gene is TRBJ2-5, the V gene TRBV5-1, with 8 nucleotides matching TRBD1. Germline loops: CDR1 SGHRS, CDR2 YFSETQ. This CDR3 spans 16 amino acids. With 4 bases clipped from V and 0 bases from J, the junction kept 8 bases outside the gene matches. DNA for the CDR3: TGCGCCAGCAGCGGCGGGACAGGTGGTTACCAAGAGACCCAGTACTTC. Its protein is CASSGGTGGYQETQYF.

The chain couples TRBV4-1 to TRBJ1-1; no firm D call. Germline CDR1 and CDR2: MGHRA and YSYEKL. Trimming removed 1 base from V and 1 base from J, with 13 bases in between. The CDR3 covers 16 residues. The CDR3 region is CASSQGFARGNTEAFF. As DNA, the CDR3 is TGCGCCAGCAGCCAAGGGTTTGCCAGAGGGAACACTGAAGCTTTCTTT.

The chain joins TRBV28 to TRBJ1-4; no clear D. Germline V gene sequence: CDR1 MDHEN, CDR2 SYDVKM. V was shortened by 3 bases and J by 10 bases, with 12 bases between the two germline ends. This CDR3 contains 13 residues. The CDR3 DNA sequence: TGTGCCAGCAGTTTGGGAGTAGGTGGAAAACTGTTTTTT. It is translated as CASSLGVGGKLFF.

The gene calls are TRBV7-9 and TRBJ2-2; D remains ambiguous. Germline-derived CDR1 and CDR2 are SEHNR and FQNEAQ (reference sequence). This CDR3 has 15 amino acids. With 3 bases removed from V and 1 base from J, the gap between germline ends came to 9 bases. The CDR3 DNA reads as TGTGCCAGCAGCTTGTACAAAAAGAACACCGGGGAGCTGTTTTTT. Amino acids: CASSLYKKNTGELFF.

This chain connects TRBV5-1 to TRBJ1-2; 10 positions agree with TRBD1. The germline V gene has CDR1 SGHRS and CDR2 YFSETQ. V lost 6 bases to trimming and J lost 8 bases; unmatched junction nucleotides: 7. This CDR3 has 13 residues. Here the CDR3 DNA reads TGCGCCAGCACCGTGGGACAGGGGCTCGGCTACACCTTC. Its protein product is CASTVGQGLGYTF.

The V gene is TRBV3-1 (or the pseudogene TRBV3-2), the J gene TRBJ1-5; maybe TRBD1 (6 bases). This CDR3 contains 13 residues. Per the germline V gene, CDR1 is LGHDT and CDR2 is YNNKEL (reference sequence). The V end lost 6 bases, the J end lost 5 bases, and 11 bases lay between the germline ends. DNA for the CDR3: TGTGCCAGCAGTCCGGACAGAGATCAGCCCCAGCATTTT. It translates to CASSPDRDQPQHF.

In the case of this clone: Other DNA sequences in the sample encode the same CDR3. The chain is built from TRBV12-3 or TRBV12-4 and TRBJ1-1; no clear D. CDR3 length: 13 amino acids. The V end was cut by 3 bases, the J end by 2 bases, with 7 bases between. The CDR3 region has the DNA TGTGCCAGCAGTTTGGGAGGCAACACTGAAGCTTTCTTT. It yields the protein CASSLGGNTEAFF.

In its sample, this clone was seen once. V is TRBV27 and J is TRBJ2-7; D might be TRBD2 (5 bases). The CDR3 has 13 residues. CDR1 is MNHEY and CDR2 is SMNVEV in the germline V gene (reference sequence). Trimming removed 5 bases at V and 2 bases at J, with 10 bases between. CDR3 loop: CASSNDGTYEQYF. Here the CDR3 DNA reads TGTGCCAGCAGTAACGACGGGACCTACGAGCAGTACTTC.

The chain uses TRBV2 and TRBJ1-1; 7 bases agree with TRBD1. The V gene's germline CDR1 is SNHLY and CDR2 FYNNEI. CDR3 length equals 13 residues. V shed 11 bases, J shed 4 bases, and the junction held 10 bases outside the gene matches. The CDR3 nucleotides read TGTGCCGACAGGGACAGTCAAATCACTGAAGCTTTCTTT. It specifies CADRDSQITEAFF.

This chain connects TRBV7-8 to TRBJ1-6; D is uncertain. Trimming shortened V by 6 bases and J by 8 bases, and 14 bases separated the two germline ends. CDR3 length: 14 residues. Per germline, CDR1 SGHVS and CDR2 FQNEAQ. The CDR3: CASRSRSGDSPLHF. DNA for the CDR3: TGTGCCAGCAGATCAAGGAGCGGAGATTCACCCCTCCACTTT.